These 6 T cell receptor beta chains came from one sample sequenced in a study of blood T cell repertoires in COVID-19. Some clones are missing from TCRdb's copy, which holds only in-frame ones; the method was immunoSEQ multiplex PCR. The table includes 220,000 or so clones, around 90% detected once. Sample: peripheral blood. The source of these receptors is a man aged 55 to 70 with COVID-19, enrolled during active disease.

The V gene is TRBV30, the J gene TRBJ2-1; no clear D. The CDR3 spans 16 residues. The V gene lost 0 bases and the J gene lost 9 bases, with 21 bases spanning the gap. Germline CDR1 and CDR2: GTSNPN and SVGIG (reference sequence). The DNA for the CDR3 is TGTGCCTGGAGTGTTAGTAGCACCACCCCCCGTGGTGAGCAGTTCTTC. It translates to CAWSVSSTTPRGEQFF.

This chain connects TRBV5-1 to TRBJ1-1, with 7 bases lining up with TRBD1. CDR1 is SGHRS and CDR2 is YFSETQ in the germline V gene. The CDR3 covers 16 residues. With 1 base clipped from V and 0 bases from J, the junction kept 6 bases outside the gene matches. CDR3 DNA: TGCGCCAGCAGCTTGAGAGGGGGCATAGTGAACACTGAAGCTTTCTTT. Its protein is CASSLRGGIVNTEAFF.

The chain uses TRBV6-5 and TRBJ2-7, with 9 bases fitting TRBD1. Per germline, CDR1 MNHEY and CDR2 SVGAGI. The V and J ends lost 11 bases and 6 bases, in that order; junction bases with no gene match: 5. This CDR3 spans 11 amino acids. The CDR3, as DNA: TGTGCCGGGGGACAGGGCGCCGAGCAGTACTTC. Encoded protein: CAGGQGAEQYF.

The V call is TRBV14, the J call TRBJ2-1; the D gene is possibly TRBD2 (5 bases). V was clipped by 4 bases and J by 7 bases, with 23 bases between them. Germline CDR1 and CDR2: SGHDN and FVKESK. The CDR3 is 17 residues long. CDR3 bases: TGTGCCAGCAGCCCGCTAGACTACTCTCATACCTTAAATGAGCAGTTCTTC. Protein sequence: CASSPLDYSHTLNEQFF.

The V call is TRBV5-4, the J call TRBJ2-7, with 11 bases that match TRBD1. Trimming cost V 5 bases and J 2 bases; bases outside gene matches: 3. The CDR3 totals 14 residues. CDR1 and CDR2 from the germline V gene are SGHNT and YYREEE (reference sequence). CDR3 coding DNA: TGTGCCAGCAGGGGACAGGGGGAACCCTACGAGCAGTACTTC. Residues: CASRGQGEPYEQYF. Using reference TRBV5-4 and TRBJ2-7 for the parts outside the CDR3, the full variable domain is ETGVTQSPTHLIKTRGQQVTLRCSSQSGHNTVSWYQQALGQGPQFIFQYYREEENGRGNFPPRFSGLQFPNYSSELNVNALELDDSALYLCASRGQGEPYEQYFGPGTRLTVT.

This clone was seen a single time. The rearrangement joins TRBV2 to TRBJ2-1; TRBD1 might be the D (5 bases). In germline, CDR1 is SNHLY, CDR2 FYNNEI. Trimming took 7 bases from V and 8 from J, leaving 9 bases between them. The CDR3 is 11 amino acids. CDR3 nucleotide sequence: TGTGCCAGCAAGGGGTTCGATGAGCAGTTCTTC. Protein: CASKGFDEQFF.